The 9 T cell receptor beta chains given below trace back to one sample, sequenced in a study of blood T cells in healthy people across ages. Next came a second PCR, run for about 7 to 12 cycles, which used a sample-barcoded 5' primer along with a J-beta primer mix. TCRdb called the 5' RACE reads again in MiXCR, with one record for every CDR3 protein. The data hold approximately 820,000 distinct CDR3 sequences, with around 43% observed a single time. Sequencing was carried out using blood. The receptors derive from a man between 60 and 75 years old in good health.

Note on this clonotype: A much larger clone differs by one base, so this may be a read error. This chain uses TRBV7-2 with TRBJ2-1, with D perhaps given as TRBD1 or TRBD2 (5 bases each). Germline V CDR1 and CDR2: SGHTA, FQGNSA. The CDR3 is made up of 16 amino acids. V lost 5 bases to trimming and J lost 5 bases, with 19 bases between them. CDR3 amino acids: CASSAKRIGTNNEQFF. CDR3 in DNA: TGTGCCAGCAGCGCAAAACGAATAGGGACGAACAATGAGCAGTTCTTC.

This sequence joins TRBV20-1 and TRBJ2-7; 8 bases align to TRBD2. Germline lookup yields CDR1 DFQATT and CDR2 SNEGSKA (reference sequence). V lost 4 bases, J lost 3 bases, and 8 bases stayed unmatched. This CDR3 spans 14 amino acids. The CDR3 DNA reads TGCAGTGCTATTAGCGGGGTAGTGATCTACGAGCAGTACTTC. It translates to CSAISGVVIYEQYF.

This rearrangement joins TRBV20-1 to TRBJ2-7, with D tentatively TRBD1 or TRBD2 (5 bases each). The ends were cut back, 3 bases at V and 6 bases at J, with 21 bases in the middle. The CDR3 is 15 amino acids. Germline CDR1 reads DFQATT; CDR2 reads SNEGSKA (reference sequence). CDR3 residues: CSARLRGRSPLEQYF. The CDR3 DNA is TGCAGTGCTAGGCTCCGGGGACGGTCACCTCTCGAGCAGTACTTC.

A word on this clonotype: At one boundary the junction diverges from the germline segment, which might be a read error. The CDR3 bases are TGTGCCAGCAGTCCTTGGGCCCAGGGGGTGAAGACTGAAGCTTTCTTT. Translated: CASSPWAQGVKTEAFF. The chain links TRBV27 to TRBJ1-1; TRBD1 agrees at 7 bases. Germline V gene sequence: CDR1 MNHEY, CDR2 SMNVEV (reference sequence). The CDR3 loop spans 16 amino acids.

This sequence joins TRBV27 and TRBJ2-3, with 9 bases fitting TRBD1. V lost 7 bases to trimming and J lost 5 bases; unmatched junction nucleotides: 13. This CDR3 is 16 amino acids long. In germline, CDR1 is MNHEY, CDR2 SMNVEV (reference sequence). The CDR3 spells CASTVTNRGLRDTQYF. As DNA, the CDR3 is TGTGCCAGCACCGTGACCAACAGGGGGCTACGAGATACGCAGTATTTT.

V and J are TRBV4-3 and TRBJ2-7; D perhaps matches TRBD2 (6 bases). The germline gives CDR1 LGHNA, CDR2 YSLEER. This CDR3 spans 14 amino acids. V was trimmed by 0 bases and J by 6 bases, leaving 12 bases between them. The CDR3 bases are TGCGCCAGCAGCCAAGATAGTTCCGGGGGCGAGCAGTACTTC. Translation gives CASSQDSSGGEQYF.

Of note for this clonotype: A much larger clonotype is one base distant, so this may be a read error. V gene TRBV7-2 combines with J gene TRBJ2-5; 7 nucleotides line up with TRBD1. Germline CDR1 SGHTA, CDR2 FQGNSA. V dropped 1 base and J dropped 11; count of bases not matched to a gene: 10. The CDR3 spans 14 residues. The CDR3 here is CASSLEGAAYVQYF. The CDR3 nucleotides read TGTGCCAGCAGCTTAGAGGGGGCGGCCTACGTGCAGTACTTC.

Many counts were recorded for this clonotype. The chain joins TRBV29-1 to TRBJ2-7; D ambiguous. The length of the CDR3 is 11 residues. CDR1 is SQVTM, CDR2 ANQGSEA, per germline. Trimming removed 6 bases from V and 8 bases from J, with 14 bases in between. In DNA form, the CDR3 reads TGCAGCGTGGGTGAATCCTGGAAGCAGTACTTC. Amino acid sequence: CSVGESWKQYF.

The chain links TRBV5-1 to TRBJ2-6, with no clear D. This CDR3 has 15 amino acids. V was shortened by 5 bases and J by 1 base, with 10 bases between the two germline ends. The germline V gene encodes CDR1 SGHRS and CDR2 YFSETQ. The CDR3 nucleotides are TGCGCCAGCAGGGTAGCTTATTCTGGGGCCAACGTCCTGACTTTC. Residues: CASRVAYSGANVLTF.